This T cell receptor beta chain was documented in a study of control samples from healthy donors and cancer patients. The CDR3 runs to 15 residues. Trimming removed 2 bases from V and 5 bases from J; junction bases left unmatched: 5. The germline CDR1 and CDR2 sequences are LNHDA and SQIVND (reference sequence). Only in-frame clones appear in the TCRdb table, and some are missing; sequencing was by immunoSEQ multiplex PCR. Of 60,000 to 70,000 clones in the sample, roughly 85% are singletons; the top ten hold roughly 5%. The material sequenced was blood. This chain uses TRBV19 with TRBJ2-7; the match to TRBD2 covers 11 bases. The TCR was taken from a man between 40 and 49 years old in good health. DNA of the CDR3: TGTGCCAGTAGTATAACTAGCGGGAGTCCCCACGAGCAGTACTTC. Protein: CASSITSGSPHEQYF. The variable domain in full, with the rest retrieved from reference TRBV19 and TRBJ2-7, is DGGITQSPKYLFRKEGQNVTLSCEQNLNHDAMYWYRQDPGQGLRLIYYSQIVNDFQKGDIAEGYSVSREKKESFPLTVTSAQKNPTAFYLCASSITSGSPHEQYFGPGTRLTVT.